The table lists the clone carrying this TCR beta chain with a few counts. The V and J ends lost 2 bases and 2 bases respectively, with 12 bases between them. The CDR3 sequence is 15 residues long. From germline, CDR1 is SGHVS and CDR2 FQNEAQ. This sample is part of a study of blood T cell repertoires in COVID-19. Study in general: Acute-phase and convalescent COVID-19 samples originated in the United States, Italy and Spain. From T cells, B-cell-depleted T cells, or PBMCs came the material, which was cDNA or gDNA.

Clones were sequenced by immunoSEQ multiplex PCR, and TCRdb holds only the in-frame ones, with some missing. The sample comprises 150,000 or so clones, 70% to 85% of which are singletons, and roughly 1.2% rests with the top ten. The sequenced material came from peripheral blood. The chain uses TRBV7-8 and TRBJ2-5; a weak D match, TRBD1 (6 bases). This TCR derives from a man aged 60 to 69 who had recovered from COVID-19. Here the CDR3 DNA reads TGTGCCAGCAGCTTATCAGGGGTAATACAAGAGACCCAGTACTTC. The encoded protein is CASSLSGVIQETQYF. Complete variable domain (other parts from reference TRBV7-8 and TRBJ2-5): GAGVSQSPRYKVAKRGQDVALRCDPISGHVSLFWYQQALGQGPEFLTYFQNEAQLDKSGLPSDRFFAERPEGSVSTLKIQRTQQEDSAVYLCASSLSGVIQETQYFGPGTRLLVL.